This T cell receptor (beta chain) was identified during a study of neurological immune-mediated disorders. With V trimmed by 5 bases and J by 5 bases, 10 bases remained unmatched. The CDR3 sequence is 15 residues long. Germline V gene sequence: CDR1 SGHTA, CDR2 FQGTGA. The cDNA was generated by 5'RACE with 10-nucleotide random UMIs. TCRdb itself ran the 5' RACE reads through MiXCR, one entry per CDR3 protein. This table has 45,000 to 70,000 distinct CDR3 sequences, more than 4% appearing once. The sample holds many counts of this clonotype. The chain combines TRBV7-3 with TRBJ2-3; 7 positions match TRBD2. The receptor was isolated from a man aged 50-59 years with multiple sclerosis. What was sequenced was PBMCs. CDR3 sequence (DNA): TGTGCCAGCAGCCCCACGGCGGGAGTGGTAGATACGCAGTATTTT. This codes for CASSPTAGVVDTQYF.